Listed below are T cell receptor beta chains from one sample, sequenced in a study of T cells in Graves' hyperthyroidism and ophthalmopathy. In TCRdb, the multiplex PCR reads were re-called with MiXCR into one record per CDR3 protein. The sample holds about 480,000 distinct CDR3 sequences, roughly 24% seen once. The sample was blood. The receptors were gathered from a young woman with Graves' ophthalmopathy. The conserved cysteine and the conserved F or W are not part of the CDR3 here. Each record gives: D gene, V gene, J gene, CDR3 protein. The D gene is left open where the match is weak.

TRBD1	TRBV11-1	TRBJ2-5	ASSSQGYETQY
.	TRBV12-3/TRBV12-4	TRBJ2-6	ASSLGVSFFWRSGANVLT
.	TRBV28	TRBJ2-7	ASSSVFYEQY
.	TRBV6-2/TRBV6-3	TRBJ1-1	ASRLTANTEAF
TRBD1	TRBV12-3/TRBV12-4	TRBJ1-1	ASTGDRGHLAF
.	TRBV6-2/TRBV6-3	TRBJ1-2	ASTRHGRTYGYT
.	TRBV29-1	TRBJ2-7	SVAQGSYEQY
.	TRBV12-3/TRBV12-4	TRBJ2-7	ASSLEGAVSYEQY
TRBD2	TRBV30	TRBJ2-2	ARDSGGSTGELF
.	TRBV7-8	TRBJ2-7	ASSFGGGDYEQY
TRBD2	TRBV11-3	TRBJ2-7	ASSLDSGGSTYEQY
TRBD2	TRBV11-2	TRBJ2-2	ASSSLAGTGELF
.	TRBV29-1	TRBJ1-2	SVEGQDSGNYGYT
.	TRBV5-4	TRBJ2-5	ASSFRTAQETQY
.	TRBV11-2	TRBJ2-7	ASSNQIASGSYEQY
.	TRBV2	TRBJ2-5	ASNSGVETQY
.	TRBV15	TRBJ2-7	ATSRNRDGSLEQY
TRBD2	TRBV6-2/TRBV6-3	TRBJ2-5	ASSNPPSGGRQETQY
TRBD2	TRBV7-9	TRBJ2-5	ASSFLRGGAEETQY
.	TRBV28	TRBJ1-1	ASNEGVYVF
.	TRBV6-2/TRBV6-3	TRBJ2-7	ASSYSIQTYRATHEQY
.	TRBV20-1	TRBJ1-3	SATDGTSGNTIY
.	TRBV27	TRBJ2-7	ASSFGRPLLILEQY
.	TRBV6-1	TRBJ2-7	ASSPYWLADEQY
.	TRBV12-3/TRBV12-4	TRBJ1-5	ASSPEGGNQPQH
.	TRBV15	TRBJ1-6	ATSRGAGANSPLH